This T cell receptor beta chain was captured by sequencing in a study of blood T cell repertoires in COVID-19. Study context: Sites in the United States, Italy and Spain provided acute and convalescent COVID-19 samples.

A single count supports this clone. CDR1 is MNHEY and CDR2 is SVGAGI in the germline V gene. V trimming: 5 bases; J trimming: 4 bases; junction bases outside the gene matches: 8. The CDR3 is 14 residues long. Sequencing used immunoSEQ multiplex PCR; TCRdb keeps in-frame clones, though not all of them. The profile shows approximately 25,000 clones, over 75% of them singletons. Patients from Seattle were sampled longitudinally, starting during active infection. The source is a woman aged 70-85 years with COVID-19, enrolled during active disease. Sequencing used peripheral blood. The chain couples TRBV6-5 to TRBJ2-7; 7 bases line up with TRBD1. For the CDR3, the DNA is TGTGCCAGCAGTACCCGACAGGGTTCGTACGAGCAGTACGTC. Residues: CASSTRQGSYEQYV.